This T cell receptor beta chain was documented in a study of cytomegalovirus exposure and HLA in healthy donors. This clone turned up a few times. PCR primers comprised 60 Vbeta and 13 Jbeta primers. Method: immunoSEQ multiplex PCR; TCRdb's copy keeps in-frame clones and lacks some. The data contain about 40,000 clones, 63% of them singletons. Source material: PBMCs. The TCR originated in a man aged 55 to 70 in good health and CMV-seropositive.

The CDR3 region is CVSITGENVGELFF. CDR3 DNA: TGTGTCTCTATTACTGGAGAAAATGTCGGGGAGCTGTTTTTT. This chain connects TRBV21-1 to TRBJ2-2; the table's D call of TRBD2 was not tested on the DNA. TRBV21-1 is flagged as a pseudogene. This CDR3 comprises 14 residues.